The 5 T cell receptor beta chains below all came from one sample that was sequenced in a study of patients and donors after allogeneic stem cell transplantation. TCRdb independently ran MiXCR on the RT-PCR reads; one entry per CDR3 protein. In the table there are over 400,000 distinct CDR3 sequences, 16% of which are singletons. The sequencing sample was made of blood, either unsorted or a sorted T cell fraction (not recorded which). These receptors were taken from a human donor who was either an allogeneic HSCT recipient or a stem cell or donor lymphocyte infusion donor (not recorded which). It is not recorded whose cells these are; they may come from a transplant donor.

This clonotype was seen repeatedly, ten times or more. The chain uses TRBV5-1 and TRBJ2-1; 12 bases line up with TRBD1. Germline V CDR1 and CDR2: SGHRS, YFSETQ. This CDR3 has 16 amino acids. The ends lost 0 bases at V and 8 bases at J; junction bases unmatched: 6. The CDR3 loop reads CASSLDAGQGAYEQFF. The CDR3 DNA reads TGCGCCAGCAGCTTGGATGCGGGACAGGGGGCATATGAGCAGTTCTTC.

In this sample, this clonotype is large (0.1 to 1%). The CDR3 protein is CAISRSKGAGDDEQYF. CDR3 coding DNA: TGTGCCATCAGTAGATCAAAGGGGGCAGGGGACGACGAGCAGTACTTC. The chain employs TRBV10-3 and TRBJ2-7; 7 positions match TRBD1. CDR1 is ENHRY, CDR2 SYGVKD, per germline. The CDR3 length is 16 residues. Germline trimming cut 5 bases from V and 5 bases from J; bases unmatched to any gene: 15.

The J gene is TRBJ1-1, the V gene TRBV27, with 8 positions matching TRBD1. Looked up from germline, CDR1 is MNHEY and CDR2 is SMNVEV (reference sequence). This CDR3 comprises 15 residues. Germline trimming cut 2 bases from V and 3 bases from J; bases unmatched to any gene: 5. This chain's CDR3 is CASSLRGTGHTEAFF. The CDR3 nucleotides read TGTGCCAGCAGTTTAAGGGGGACAGGCCACACTGAAGCTTTCTTT.

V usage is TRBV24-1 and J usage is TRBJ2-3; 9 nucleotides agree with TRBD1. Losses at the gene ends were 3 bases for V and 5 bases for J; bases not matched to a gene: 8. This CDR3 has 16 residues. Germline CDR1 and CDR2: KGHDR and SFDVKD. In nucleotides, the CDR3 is TGTGCCACCAGTGATGCCCCACAGGGGGCCGGAGATACGCAGTATTTT. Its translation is CATSDAPQGAGDTQYF.

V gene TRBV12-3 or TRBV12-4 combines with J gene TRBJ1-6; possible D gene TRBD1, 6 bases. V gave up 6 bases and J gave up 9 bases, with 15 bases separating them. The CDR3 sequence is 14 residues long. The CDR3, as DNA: TGTGCCAGCAGGTTACAGGGTTTTGGTTCACCCCTCCACTTT. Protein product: CASRLQGFGSPLHF.